The 20 T cell receptor beta chains presented below share a single source sample, sequenced in a study of blood T cell repertoires in COVID-19. Assay: immunoSEQ multiplex PCR; the TCRdb copy retains only in-frame clones and omits some. The profile shows about 150,000 clones, approximately 80% of them singletons. Sequenced sample: peripheral blood. All receptors derive from a woman aged 55-69 years with active or convalescent COVID-19.

The chain couples TRBV19 to TRBJ2-1, with D perhaps matching TRBD2 (6 bases). V lost 3 bases and J lost 3, with 15 bases in between. From germline, CDR1 is LNHDA and CDR2 SQIVND (reference sequence). The CDR3 contains 16 residues. The CDR3 spells CASSIGGSSNYNEQFF. CDR3 bases: TGTGCCAGTAGTATTGGAGGGAGTAGCAACTACAATGAGCAGTTCTTC.

The chain recombines TRBV24-1 with TRBJ2-6; TRBD1 might be the D (6 bases). V dropped 4 bases and J dropped 0 bases, with 9 bases sitting between them. Germline lookup yields CDR1 KGHDR and CDR2 SFDVKD. The CDR3 covers 16 residues. Written as DNA, the CDR3 is TGTGCCACCAGTGACCCGACAGGCTCTGGGGCCAACGTCCTGACTTTC. It translates to CATSDPTGSGANVLTF.

This rearrangement joins TRBV2 to TRBJ1-1, with 7 bases fitting TRBD1. The germline CDR1 and CDR2 sequences are SNHLY and FYNNEI. The length of the CDR3 is 13 residues. Germline trimming cut 5 bases from V and 9 bases from J; bases unmatched to any gene: 9. The CDR3 coding sequence is TGTGCCAGCAGTTACACAGGGGTAGGACAAGCTTTCTTT. The encoded protein is CASSYTGVGQAFF.

This sequence joins TRBV28 and TRBJ2-1; TRBD2 is a possible D gene (7 bases). The CDR3 has 16 amino acids. V dropped 4 bases and J dropped 2 bases, with 15 bases sitting between them. Germline V gives CDR1 MDHEN, CDR2 SYDVKM. CDR3 sequence: CASSYSGGGTYNEQFF. In DNA form, the CDR3 reads TGTGCCAGCAGTTACTCGGGGGGCGGAACCTACAATGAGCAGTTCTTC.

J is TRBJ1-2 and V is TRBV6-5; a weak D match, TRBD1 (5 bases). The CDR3 length is 14 residues. Germline CDR1 reads MNHEY; CDR2 reads SVGAGI. Deletions cut 3 bases from V and 7 bases from J, with 15 bases between. CDR3 DNA: TGTGCCAGCAGTTATCGTCCGGGGGAGGGTGGCTACACCTTC. Translation: CASSYRPGEGGYTF.

The chain combines TRBV7-2 with TRBJ2-1, with 8 bases lining up with TRBD2. There are 19 residues in the CDR3. From germline, CDR1 is SGHTA and CDR2 FQGNSA. V lost 5 bases and J lost 6; bases outside the gene matches: 21. The CDR3 coding sequence is TGTGCCAGCAGCCCGGACTACCCCCCGGAAGCGGGGGAGTTCAATGAGCAGTTCTTC. Translating gives CASSPDYPPEAGEFNEQFF.

The gene calls are TRBV12-3 or TRBV12-4 and TRBJ1-1; D possibly corresponds to TRBD1 (5 bases). The germline V and J ends were trimmed by 2 bases and 6 bases, with 7 bases remaining between them. This CDR3 contains 12 residues. CDR3 region: CASSLQGPEAFF. The CDR3 DNA sequence: TGTGCCAGCAGTTTACAGGGCCCTGAAGCTTTCTTT.

J is TRBJ2-5 and V is TRBV7-2, with a possible D match to TRBD1 (5 bases). Germline assignment: CDR1 SGHTA and CDR2 FQGNSA. The CDR3 is 16 amino acids. V lost 3 bases and J 4 bases, leaving 18 bases between the germline ends. CDR3 in amino acids: CASSFLLGTGRETQYF. The CDR3 DNA follows: TGTGCCAGCAGCTTCCTTCTAGGCACAGGCAGAGAGACCCAGTACTTC.

This sequence joins TRBV9 and TRBJ2-1, with a possible D match to TRBD2 (5 bases). The CDR3 contains 15 residues. Germline values: CDR1 SGDLS, CDR2 YYNGEE. V was cut by 0 bases and J by 4 bases, with 11 bases left in between. The CDR3 here is CASSVDGVGYNEQFF. CDR3 DNA: TGTGCCAGCAGCGTAGACGGGGTTGGTTACAATGAGCAGTTCTTC. Looking up the rest from reference TRBV9 and TRBJ2-1 gives the full variable domain: DSGVTQTPKHLITATGQRVTLRCSPRSGDLSVYWYQQSLDQGLQFLIQYYNGEERAKGNILERFSAQQFPDLHSELNLSSLELGDSALYFCASSVDGVGYNEQFFGPGTRLTVL.

The J gene is TRBJ2-1, the V gene TRBV19; 7 bases map to TRBD2. V dropped 3 bases and J dropped 4; count of bases not matched to a gene: 3. The CDR3 runs 14 residues. CDR1 is LNHDA and CDR2 is SQIVND in the germline V gene (reference sequence). CDR3 amino acids: CASSMGGMYNEQFF. The CDR3 bases are TGTGCCAGTAGTATGGGGGGGATGTACAATGAGCAGTTCTTC.

This clone is a singleton in its sample. V and J are TRBV19 and TRBJ1-5; D gene ambiguous. The germline gives CDR1 LNHDA, CDR2 SQIVND (reference sequence). The CDR3 is made up of 15 amino acids. With 7 bases removed from V and 4 bases from J, the gap between germline ends came to 17 bases. The CDR3: CASTRFGVANQPQHF. The CDR3, as DNA: TGTGCCAGTACCCGTTTTGGAGTCGCTAATCAGCCCCAGCATTTT.

The V call is TRBV6-5, the J call TRBJ2-7; 10 bases line up with TRBD2. Unmatched junction bases numbered 5, after V lost 3 bases and J lost 3 bases. Germline assignment: CDR1 MNHEY and CDR2 SVGAGI. The CDR3 is made up of 15 amino acids. CDR3 in DNA: TGTGCCAGCAGTTATATGACTAGCGGGCTCTACGAGCAGTACTTC. It yields the protein CASSYMTSGLYEQYF.

In this sample, this clone turned up once. The chain carries TRBV12-3 or TRBV12-4 and TRBJ1-2; D unclear. V dropped 0 bases and J dropped 8 bases, with 7 bases sitting between them. This CDR3 is 12 amino acids long. The CDR3 reads CASSLAGIGYTF. In DNA form, the CDR3 reads TGTGCCAGCAGTTTAGCCGGTATAGGCTACACCTTC.

This rearrangement joins TRBV2 to TRBJ1-6; 7 bases agree with TRBD1. V shed 6 bases and J 6 bases; nucleotides not matched to a gene: 8. The CDR3 spans 15 residues. Germline V gene sequence: CDR1 SNHLY, CDR2 FYNNEI. The chain's CDR3 is CASRGTALPNSPLHF. The CDR3 region has the DNA TGTGCCAGCAGGGGGACAGCACTACCTAATTCACCCCTCCACTTT.

A note on this clone: Compared with germline, one end of the junction differs, possibly owing to a read error. V usage is TRBV15 and J usage is TRBJ2-1; no firm D call. The length of the CDR3 is 12 residues. CDR1 LNHNV and CDR2 YYDKDF come from the germline V gene (reference sequence). The CDR3: CATRRDLNEQFF. The CDR3 DNA reads as TGTGCCACCAGGAGAGATCTAAATGAGCAGTTCTTC.

The V and J genes are TRBV3-1 (or the pseudogene TRBV3-2) and TRBJ1-1; TRBD1 is a possible D gene (6 bases). CDR3 length: 15 residues. Trimming took off 0 bases at V and 1 base at J, with 9 bases between the two ends. The germline V gene has CDR1 LGHDT and CDR2 YNNKEL (reference sequence). The CDR3 DNA reads as TGTGCCAGCAGCCAAGAGGGGGCCCGGAACACTGAAGCTTTCTTT. Amino acid sequence: CASSQEGARNTEAFF.

This clone has a handful of counts. The V gene is TRBV5-8, the J gene TRBJ2-3, with 9 bases matching TRBD2. The junction had 9 bases not matched to a gene; V was cut back by 7 bases and J by 0 bases. The germline gives CDR1 SGHTS, CDR2 YDEGEE. The CDR3 spans 16 residues. The CDR3 spells CASGDGRGGSTDTQYF. For the CDR3, the DNA is TGTGCCAGCGGTGATGGGCGGGGGGGAAGCACAGATACGCAGTATTTT.

V usage is TRBV6-5 and J usage is TRBJ2-7; 7 bases agree with TRBD1. V dropped 6 bases and J dropped 1; count of bases not matched to a gene: 6. The CDR3 spans 14 residues. Germline CDR1 is MNHEY and CDR2 is SVGAGI. In nucleotides, the CDR3 is TGTGCCAGCAGCCGAGGGACAGATTCCTACGAGCAGTACTTC. Translation gives CASSRGTDSYEQYF.

This clone has just a few counts. The J gene is TRBJ1-5, the V gene TRBV28, with D unclear. The V gene's germline CDR1 is MDHEN and CDR2 SYDVKM. The length of the CDR3 is 13 residues. V lost 6 bases and J 4 bases, leaving 10 bases between the germline ends. The CDR3 protein is CASRTTENQPQHF. The DNA of the CDR3 is TGTGCCAGCAGGACCACAGAGAATCAGCCCCAGCATTTT.

This chain uses TRBV5-1 with TRBJ1-1; D may be TRBD1 (6 bases). The V gene's germline CDR1 is SGHRS and CDR2 YFSETQ. The V gene lost 0 bases and the J gene lost 2 bases, with 17 bases spanning the gap. This CDR3 region has 17 residues. CDR3 sequence: CASSLEGVSGRNTEAFF. CDR3 in DNA: TGCGCCAGCAGCTTGGAGGGGGTTTCGGGTCGAAACACTGAAGCTTTCTTT.